The 7 T cell receptor beta chains reported below all come from one sample, sequenced in a study of T-cell memory formation after mild COVID-19. TCRdb re-called the 5' RACE reads through MiXCR, storing one row per CDR3 protein. The sample lists 250,000 or so distinct CDR3 sequences, about 20% occurring once. The sequencing input was PBMCs or a T cell subset sorted from them (not recorded which). The receptors stem from a man in his late teens or twenties who had mild COVID-19 (a few samples of this study predate the infection). Cell type and time point are not known.

The V gene is TRBV4-3, the J gene TRBJ2-1; weak D call: TRBD2 (5 bases). The V gene lost 1 base and the J gene lost 7 bases, with 11 bases spanning the gap. The germline V gene has CDR1 LGHNA and CDR2 YSLEER. This CDR3 has 14 amino acids. The CDR3 region has the DNA TGCGCCAGCAGCCAAGGGGGAGCGAGTAATGAGCAGTTCTTC. Protein: CASSQGGASNEQFF.

This clonotype has ten or more counts. This sequence joins TRBV28 and TRBJ1-5, with 7 bases matching TRBD1. Losses at the gene ends were 6 bases for V and 2 bases for J; bases not matched to a gene: 4. The germline CDR1 and CDR2 sequences are MDHEN and SYDVKM. There are 14 residues in the CDR3. The CDR3 DNA follows: TGTGCCAGCAGCCTCGGACAGGGCAATCAGCCCCAGCATTTT. This codes for CASSLGQGNQPQHF.

This clonotype showed up just a few times. V gene TRBV27 combines with J gene TRBJ1-1, with D unclear. The V end was cut by 6 bases, the J end by 2 bases, with 10 bases between. The CDR3 runs to 13 residues. Germline V gives CDR1 MNHEY, CDR2 SMNVEV (reference sequence). CDR3 sequence: CASSPDVNTEAFF. The DNA for the CDR3 is TGTGCCAGCAGCCCAGATGTTAACACTGAAGCTTTCTTT.

This clonotype was counted between two and nine times. The chain has TRBV7-3 and TRBJ2-2; the match to TRBD2 covers 10 bases. Germline V CDR1 and CDR2: SGHTA, FQGTGA. This CDR3 contains 15 residues. With V trimmed by 5 bases and J by 3 bases, 3 bases remained unmatched. For the CDR3, the DNA is TGTGCCAGCAGCACCGGGACTAGCGACACCGGGGAGCTGTTTTTT. This translates into CASSTGTSDTGELFF. Using reference TRBV7-3 and TRBJ2-2 for the parts outside the CDR3, the full variable domain is GAGVSQTPSNKVTEKGKYVELRCDPISGHTALYWYRQSLGQGPEFLIYFQGTGAADDSGLPNDRFFAVRPEGSVSTLKIQRTERGDSAVYLCASSTGTSDTGELFFGEGSRLTVL.

The genes are TRBV11-1 and TRBJ2-1; TRBD1 matches at 9 bases. The CDR3 runs to 15 residues. Germline V lookup: CDR1 SGHAT, CDR2 FQDESV (reference sequence). V was pared by 4 bases and J by 4 bases, with 5 bases of the junction left unmatched. CDR3 region: CASSSETGGYNEQFF. DNA of the CDR3: TGTGCCAGCAGCTCGGAGACAGGGGGGTACAATGAGCAGTTCTTC. The full variable domain, in which reference TRBV11-1 and TRBJ2-1 provide the parts outside the CDR3, is EAEVAQSPRYKITEKSQAVAFWCDPISGHATLYWYRQILGQGPELLVQFQDESVVDDSQLPKDRFSAERLKGVDSTLKIQPAELGDSAMYLCASSSETGGYNEQFFGPGTRLTVL.

The chain joins TRBV10-3 to TRBJ1-6; 8 positions agree with TRBD1. The CDR3 totals 17 residues. Trimming removed 2 bases from V and 9 bases from J; junction bases left unmatched: 12. Germline V lookup: CDR1 ENHRY, CDR2 SYGVKD. CDR3 sequence reads: CAISEASQGGISSPLHF. As DNA, the CDR3 is TGTGCCATCAGTGAGGCTTCACAGGGGGGCATTAGTTCACCCCTCCACTTT.

The V gene is TRBV7-2, the J gene TRBJ2-5; perhaps D is TRBD1 or TRBD2 (5 bases each). Germline CDR1 reads SGHTA; CDR2 reads FQGNSA. This CDR3 contains 14 residues. Between the trimmed V and J ends, which lost 5 bases and 6 bases, there was a span of 16 bases. CDR3 loop: CASSRRGELKTQYF. The CDR3 DNA reads as TGTGCCAGCAGCAGAAGAGGGGAGTTGAAGACCCAGTACTTC.